Listed here are 27 T cell receptor beta chains from one sample, sequenced in a study of blood T cells in healthy people across ages (dated by TCRdb to between 2014 and 2016). Receptor libraries were prepared by 5' RACE. Sequencing took place on an Illumina HiSeq 2500. The second PCR ran for roughly 6 to 11 cycles and used a J-beta primer mix along with a sample-barcoded 5' primer. The raw public reads went through TCRdb reprocessing: fastp at Q25, MiXCR clone calling, in-frame beta chains kept. Each entry is one CDR3 protein sequence, shown with its most common DNA and genes. Recorded for this sample are about 1.4 million distinct CDR3 sequences; approximately 63% of them occurred a single time. The biggest ten clones account for over 5.5% of the sample. Sequences were obtained from blood. These receptors were collected from a young man in good health.

The chain combines TRBV20-1 with TRBJ2-1; perhaps D is TRBD1 or TRBD2 (6 bases each). Germline CDR1 and CDR2: DFQATT and SNEGSKA (reference sequence). CDR3 length equals 16 residues. Trimming removed 5 bases at V and 9 bases at J, with 26 bases between. This CDR3 is CSAGTNIAAMGGEQFF. In nucleotides, the CDR3 is TGCAGTGCTGGGACAAACATAGCGGCCATGGGTGGTGAGCAGTTCTTC.

This sequence joins TRBV7-2 and TRBJ2-3; D gene ambiguous. The germline V and J ends were trimmed by 6 bases and 5 bases, with 15 bases remaining between them. CDR1 is SGHTA and CDR2 is FQGNSA in the germline V gene. The CDR3 length is 14 residues. The CDR3 coding sequence is TGTGCCAGCAGACCTGCCTCATCTGTAGATACGCAGTATTTT. It specifies CASRPASSVDTQYF. The variable domain in full, completed from reference TRBV7-2 and TRBJ2-3, reads GAGVSQSPSNKVTEKGKDVELRCDPISGHTALYWYRQSLGQGLEFLIYFQGNSAPDKSGLPSDRFSAERTGGSVSTLTIQRTQQEDSAVYLCASRPASSVDTQYFGPGTRLTVL.

The J gene is TRBJ2-2, the V gene TRBV28; no clear D gene. The CDR3 has 12 amino acids. CDR1 is MDHEN and CDR2 is SYDVKM in the germline V gene. With 7 bases removed from V and 9 bases from J, the gap between germline ends came to 12 bases. The CDR3 sequence: CASKTMVRELFF. The CDR3 DNA reads TGTGCCAGCAAGACCATGGTCCGGGAGCTGTTTTTT.

V usage is TRBV27 and J usage is TRBJ2-5; the match to TRBD2 covers 7 bases. The J call may be wrong; the DNA end is better matched by TRBJ2-4. Germline loops: CDR1 MNHEY, CDR2 SMNVEV (reference sequence). This CDR3 is 12 amino acids long. CDR3 sequence: CASKGGSNIQYF. As DNA, the CDR3 is TGTGCCAGCAAAGGCGGGAGTAACATTCAGTACTTC.

This rearrangement joins TRBV11-2 to TRBJ1-2; D is unclear. Trimming pared 5 bases from V and 8 bases from J, leaving 9 bases between. The V gene's germline CDR1 is SGHAT and CDR2 FQNNGV. The CDR3 consists of 11 residues. CDR3: CASSPPRGYTF. CDR3 nucleotide sequence: TGTGCCAGCAGCCCCCCGCGAGGCTACACCTTC.

This clonotype was counted between two and nine times. The J gene is TRBJ2-1, the V gene TRBV20-1; D is uncertain. V lost 1 base to trimming and J lost 7 bases, with 8 bases between them. CDR3 length: 12 amino acids. Germline V gives CDR1 DFQATT, CDR2 SNEGSKA (reference sequence). CDR3 in amino acids: CSARGTLNEQFF. CDR3 bases: TGCAGTGCTAGAGGGACGCTAAATGAGCAGTTCTTC.

This chain joins TRBV4-2 and TRBJ2-1; tentatively, D is TRBD1 or TRBD2 (5 bases each). The CDR3 runs to 17 residues. V was pared by 0 bases and J by 6 bases, with 18 bases between. The V gene's germline CDR1 is LGHNA and CDR2 YNFKEQ. The CDR3 nucleotides read TGTGCCAGCAGCCAAGAAAACCGGCCTTACGGGGCCAATGAGCAGTTCTTC. It specifies CASSQENRPYGANEQFF.

This clonotype was seen once. This chain uses TRBV20-1 with TRBJ2-7; 7 positions agree with TRBD2. CDR3 length: 14 amino acids. CDR1 DFQATT and CDR2 SNEGSKA come from the germline V gene (reference sequence). Germline trimming cut 3 bases from V and 0 bases from J; bases unmatched to any gene: 5. The DNA for the CDR3 is TGCAGTGCTAGCGGGGAGGGCCTCTCCTACGAGCAGTACTTC. This sequence encodes CSASGEGLSYEQYF.

The V gene is TRBV5-1, the J gene TRBJ2-3; possibly TRBD1 for D (7 bases). The germline CDR1 and CDR2 sequences are SGHRS and YFSETQ. V dropped 0 bases and J dropped 1 base, with 15 bases sitting between them. This CDR3 region has 17 residues. CDR3 loop: CASSLVLEGTGTDTQYF. The CDR3, as DNA: TGCGCCAGCAGCTTGGTTCTGGAGGGGACAGGCACAGATACGCAGTATTTT.

This chain connects TRBV12-3 or TRBV12-4 to TRBJ2-2, with 7 positions matching TRBD1. The CDR3 sequence is 15 residues long. With V trimmed by 6 bases and J by 4 bases, 8 bases remained unmatched. The CDR3 coding sequence is TGTGCCAGCAGCTACGGACGACAGGGCACCGGGGAGCTGTTTTTT. This translates into CASSYGRQGTGELFF.

The rearrangement links TRBV7-2 to TRBJ2-7, with 9 bases aligning to TRBD1. CDR3 length: 14 amino acids. Germline V gene lookup returns CDR1 SGHTA and CDR2 FQGNSA. The V segment lost 3 bases and the J segment 6 bases; nucleotides outside the gene matches: 6. CDR3 in DNA: TGTGCCAGCAGCTTCAAACAGGGGGCGGGCGAGCAGTACTTC. Translated: CASSFKQGAGEQYF.

As concerns this clonotype: This may come from a read error, since a much larger clone is one base off. The gene calls are TRBV20-1 and TRBJ2-7, with 8 bases lining up with TRBD1. CDR3 length: 13 residues. The germline gives CDR1 DFQATT, CDR2 SNEGSKA (reference sequence). The V segment lost 3 bases and the J segment 2 bases; nucleotides outside the gene matches: 3. The DNA of the CDR3 is TGCAGTGCTAGGGACAGGGAGGCCTACGAGCAGTACTTC. Its translation: CSARDREAYEQYF.

This chain joins TRBV5-6 and TRBJ2-7; no definite D call. Germline CDR1 is SGHDT and CDR2 is YYEEEE. This CDR3 has 14 amino acids. Trimming removed 2 bases at V and 6 bases at J, with 15 bases between. The chain's CDR3 is CASSLLGPTFEQYF. The CDR3, as DNA: TGTGCCAGCAGCTTACTTGGACCAACTTTCGAGCAGTACTTC.

This clonotype appeared a few times. The chain combines TRBV29-1 with TRBJ2-5, with 9 bases aligning to TRBD2. From germline, CDR1 is SQVTM and CDR2 ANQGSEA. CDR3 length equals 13 residues. Trimming took 4 bases from V and 2 from J; bases not matched to a gene: 2. CDR3 amino acids: CSVGLAEQETQYF. The CDR3 nucleotides are TGCAGCGTTGGACTAGCGGAGCAAGAGACCCAGTACTTC.

This chain connects TRBV20-1 to TRBJ2-3, with D maybe TRBD1 (5 bases). Trimming cost V 6 bases and J 4 bases, with 11 bases left between them. This CDR3 region has 12 residues. Germline CDR1 reads DFQATT; CDR2 reads SNEGSKA (reference sequence). The CDR3, as DNA: TGCAGTGCCCACGAAGGGGCAGATACGCAGTATTTT. Translation: CSAHEGADTQYF.

The chain links TRBV12-3 or TRBV12-4 to TRBJ1-2; D is perhaps TRBD1 (5 bases). There are 14 residues in the CDR3. V was trimmed by 10 bases and J by 0 bases, leaving 15 bases between them. Here the CDR3 reads CAISPREANYGYTF. Written as DNA, the CDR3 is TGTGCCATCTCCCCCAGGGAAGCTAACTATGGCTACACCTTC.

The V call is TRBV29-1, the J call TRBJ2-5, with 11 bases identical to TRBD2. The junction had 17 bases not matched to a gene; V was cut back by 6 bases and J by 5 bases. In germline, CDR1 is SQVTM, CDR2 ANQGSEA. The CDR3 length is 17 residues. In DNA, the CDR3 is TGCAGCGTCGGTTACTATAGCGGGAGGGCCTTAGGGGAGACCCAGTACTTC. Translated: CSVGYYSGRALGETQYF. The whole variable domain, filled in from reference TRBV29-1 and TRBJ2-5, reads SAVISQKPSRDICQRGTSLTIQCQVDSQVTMMFWYRQQPGQSLTLIATANQGSEATYESGFVIDKFPISRPNLTFSTLTVSNMSPEDSSIYLCSVGYYSGRALGETQYFGPGTRLLVL.

Comments on this clonotype: Given a much more abundant clone one base away, this may be a read error. V usage is TRBV29-1 and J usage is TRBJ2-7; TRBD2 aligns across 8 bases. Germline V gives CDR1 SQVTM, CDR2 ANQGSEA. V lost 7 bases to trimming and J lost 6 bases; unmatched junction nucleotides: 17. This CDR3 is built from 15 residues. The CDR3 sequence is CSATRSPGTSSEQYF. The CDR3 bases are TGCAGCGCCACGAGAAGTCCCGGGACTAGTTCCGAGCAGTACTTC.

The chain combines TRBV12-3 or TRBV12-4 with TRBJ2-3, with 7 bases matching TRBD2. This CDR3 has 16 amino acids. Unmatched junction bases numbered 13, after V lost 5 bases and J lost 5 bases. The CDR3 region has the DNA TGTGCCAGCAGTCCAACCCGGGGGGTTGCTAAAGATACGCAGTATTTT. Protein product: CASSPTRGVAKDTQYF.

V is TRBV7-9 and J is TRBJ2-5; the D gene could be TRBD1 or TRBD2 (5 bases each). This CDR3 region has 14 residues. V was trimmed by 8 bases and J by 5 bases, leaving 18 bases between them. Germline CDR1 is SEHNR and CDR2 is FQNEAQ (reference sequence). DNA for the CDR3: TGTGCCAGCCAACAGGTCAGATGGGAGGAGACCCAGTACTTC. It codes for CASQQVRWEETQYF.

The CDR3 DNA sequence: TGCAGTGCTACTATATCTGAGCAGTTCTTC. It is translated as CSATISEQFF. The rearrangement links TRBV20-1 to TRBJ2-1; D unclear. The V end lost 4 bases, the J end lost 9 bases, and 7 bases lay between the germline ends. The CDR3 is 10 amino acids. Germline V gene sequence: CDR1 DFQATT, CDR2 SNEGSKA (reference sequence).

This clonotype was found once. The rearrangement links TRBV21-1 to TRBJ2-1; the D call of TRBD2 is as the table states it, not checked on the DNA. TRBV21-1 is deemed a pseudogene. The CDR3 extends over 12 amino acids. In nucleotides, the CDR3 is TGTGCCCGCGGGGTGAAGGAGGGTGAGCAGTTCTTC. Residues: CARGVKEGEQFF.

The chain is built from TRBV7-8 and TRBJ2-4; D is undetermined. The J call is in doubt because the DNA end fits TRBJ2-5 better. CDR1 and CDR2 (germline): SGHVS, FQNEAQ. The CDR3 runs 14 residues. CDR3 bases: TGTGCCAGCAGCTTAGCCCTTCCCTCGGAGACCCAGTACTTC. Translated, it gives CASSLALPSETQYF.

The V call is TRBV27, the J call TRBJ2-4; maybe TRBD2 (6 bases). The CDR3 consists of 16 residues. V lost 8 bases, J lost 13 bases, and 30 bases lay in between. The germline gives CDR1 MNHEY, CDR2 SMNVEV (reference sequence). The CDR3 spells CASALSGGTRAAEQYF. The CDR3 DNA follows: TGTGCCAGCGCCCTATCCGGGGGAACGCGGGCTGCGGAGCAGTACTTC.

The gene calls are TRBV6-5 and TRBJ1-2; 7 positions match TRBD1. V trimming: 6 bases; J trimming: 8 bases; junction bases outside the gene matches: 15. The CDR3 loop spans 15 amino acids. CDR1 and CDR2 (germline): MNHEY, SVGAGI. CDR3 in amino acids: CASSPPVGTAKGYTF. The CDR3 nucleotides are TGTGCCAGCAGCCCTCCGGTCGGGACAGCTAAGGGCTACACCTTC.

This clonotype came up many times. The chain recombines TRBV4-3 with TRBJ2-5; 7 nucleotides line up with TRBD2. The J segment lost 2 bases and the V segment lost 0 bases, leaving 6 bases of the junction unmatched. The germline V gene encodes CDR1 LGHNA and CDR2 YSLEER. The CDR3 covers 16 residues. Written as DNA, the CDR3 is TGCGCCAGCAGCCAAGAGGGGCGGGGGACGCAAGAGACCCAGTACTTC. It specifies CASSQEGRGTQETQYF.

This chain uses TRBV27 with TRBJ1-1; 10 bases line up with TRBD1. V was pared by 5 bases and J by 6 bases, with 6 bases of the junction left unmatched. Looked up from germline, CDR1 is MNHEY and CDR2 is SMNVEV (reference sequence). CDR3 length equals 14 residues. The CDR3 loop reads CASSPGQGVPEAFF. CDR3 bases: TGTGCCAGCAGTCCAGGACAGGGGGTACCTGAAGCTTTCTTT.